In its sample, the clone carrying this T cell receptor beta chain was seen many times. Its target is unknown. This sample is drawn from a study of spatial heterogeneity in lung cancer. On the study more broadly: Detection of beta-chain sequences consistently exceeded that of alpha-chain sequences. Combinations of a unique TCR and a UMI were tallied in raw reads, and on average each appeared more than ten times. Study results and limitations: Circulating ubiquitous expanded tumor TCRs were observed more frequently at resection than at follow-up.

Individual TCR cDNA molecules each bore their own unique molecular identifier. MiXCR, run by TCRdb on the 5' RACE reads, gives a single entry per CDR3 protein. The sample lists more than 9,000 distinct CDR3 sequences; approximately 15% were seen once. The germline V gene has CDR1 LNHNV and CDR2 YYDKDF (reference sequence). The CDR3 contains 18 residues. The V and J ends lost 3 bases and 4 bases, in that order; junction bases with no gene match: 9. Time point denoted: sample taken at primary tumor resection. The study sequenced unsorted whole RNA from tumor, nontumor lung or frozen PBMC. The input for sequencing was PBMCs, taken at surgery. This TCR was recovered from a male donor with early-stage non-small cell lung cancer. This chain uses TRBV15 with TRBJ2-3, with TRBD2 matching 14 bases. The CDR3 sequence is CATSRSGTSGSFADTQYF. The DNA of the CDR3 is TGTGCCACCAGCAGGTCCGGGACTAGCGGGAGTTTTGCAGATACGCAGTATTTT.